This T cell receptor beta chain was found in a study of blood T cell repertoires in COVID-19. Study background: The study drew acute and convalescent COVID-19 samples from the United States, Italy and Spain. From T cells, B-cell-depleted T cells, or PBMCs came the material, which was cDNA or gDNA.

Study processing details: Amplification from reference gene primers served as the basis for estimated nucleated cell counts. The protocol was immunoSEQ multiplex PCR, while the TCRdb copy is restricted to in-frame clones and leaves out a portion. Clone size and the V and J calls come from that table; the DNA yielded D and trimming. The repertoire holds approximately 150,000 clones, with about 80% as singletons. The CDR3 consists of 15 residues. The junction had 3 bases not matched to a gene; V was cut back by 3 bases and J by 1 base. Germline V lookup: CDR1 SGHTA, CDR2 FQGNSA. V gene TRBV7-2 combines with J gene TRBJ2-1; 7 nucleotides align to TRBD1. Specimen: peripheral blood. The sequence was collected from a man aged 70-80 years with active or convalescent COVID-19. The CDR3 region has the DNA TGTGCCAGCAGCTTTACGGGACAGTCCTACAATGAGCAGTTCTTC. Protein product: CASSFTGQSYNEQFF.